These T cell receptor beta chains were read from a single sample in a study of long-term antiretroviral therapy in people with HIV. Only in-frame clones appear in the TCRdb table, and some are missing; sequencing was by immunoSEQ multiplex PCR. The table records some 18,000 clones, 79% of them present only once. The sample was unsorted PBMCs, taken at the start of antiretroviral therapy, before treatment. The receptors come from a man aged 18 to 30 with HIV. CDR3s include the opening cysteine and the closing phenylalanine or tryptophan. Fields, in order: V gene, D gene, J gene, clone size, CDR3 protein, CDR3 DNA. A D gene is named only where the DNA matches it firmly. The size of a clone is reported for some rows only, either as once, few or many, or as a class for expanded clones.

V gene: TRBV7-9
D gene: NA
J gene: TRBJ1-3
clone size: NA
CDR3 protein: CASSLGGSNSGNTIYF
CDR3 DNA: TGTGCCAGCAGCTTAGGGGGGAGTAACTCTGGAAACACCATATATTTT

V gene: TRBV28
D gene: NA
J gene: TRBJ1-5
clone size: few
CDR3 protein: CASSLDQPQHF
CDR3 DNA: TGTGCCAGCAGTTTAGACCAGCCCCAGCATTTT

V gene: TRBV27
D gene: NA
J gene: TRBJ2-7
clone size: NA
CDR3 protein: CASSPWTTSYEQYF
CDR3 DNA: TGTGCCAGCAGTCCGTGGACTACCTCCTACGAGCAGTACTTC

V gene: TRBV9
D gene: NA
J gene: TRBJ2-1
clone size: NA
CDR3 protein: CASSVGQVQTSYNEQFF
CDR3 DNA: TGTGCCAGCAGCGTAGGACAGGTGCAAACCTCCTACAATGAGCAGTTCTTC

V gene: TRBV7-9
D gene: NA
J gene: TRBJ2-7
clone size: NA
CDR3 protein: CASKDGLSTYEQYF
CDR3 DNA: TGTGCCAGTAAGGACGGACTAAGCACCTACGAGCAGTACTTC

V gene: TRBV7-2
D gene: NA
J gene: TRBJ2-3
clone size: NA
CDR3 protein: CASSASGADTQYF
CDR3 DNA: TGTGCCAGCAGCGCCTCGGGGGCAGATACGCAGTATTTT

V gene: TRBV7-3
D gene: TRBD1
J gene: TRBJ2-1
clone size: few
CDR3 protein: CASSLNLRQGNYEGGFPVNEQFF
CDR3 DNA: TGTGCCAGCAGCTTAAACCTTAGACAGGGGAATTACGAGGGAGGATTCCCTGTAAATGAGCAGTTCTTC

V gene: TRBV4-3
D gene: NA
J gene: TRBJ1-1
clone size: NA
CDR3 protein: CASSQGDPNTEAFF
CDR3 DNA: TGCGCCAGCAGCCAAGGGGACCCTAACACTGAAGCTTTCTTT

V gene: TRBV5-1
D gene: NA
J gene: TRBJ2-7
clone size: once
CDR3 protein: CASSLRDSAYEQYF
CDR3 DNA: TGCGCCAGCAGCTTGAGAGACAGCGCCTACGAGCAGTACTTC

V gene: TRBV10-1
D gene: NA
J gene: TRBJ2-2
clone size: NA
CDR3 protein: CASRLRGNGELFF
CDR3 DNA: TGCGCCAGCAGACTTAGAGGTAACGGGGAGCTGTTTTTT

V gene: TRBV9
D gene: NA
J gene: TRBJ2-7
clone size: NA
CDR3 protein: CASSVTWEYEQYF
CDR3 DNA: TGTGCCAGCAGCGTAACATGGGAGTACGAGCAGTACTTC

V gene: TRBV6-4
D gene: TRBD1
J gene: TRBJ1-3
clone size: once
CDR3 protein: CASSFPGTGGSGNTIYF
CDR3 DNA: TGTGCCAGCAGTTTTCCCGGGACAGGGGGCTCTGGAAACACCATATATTTT